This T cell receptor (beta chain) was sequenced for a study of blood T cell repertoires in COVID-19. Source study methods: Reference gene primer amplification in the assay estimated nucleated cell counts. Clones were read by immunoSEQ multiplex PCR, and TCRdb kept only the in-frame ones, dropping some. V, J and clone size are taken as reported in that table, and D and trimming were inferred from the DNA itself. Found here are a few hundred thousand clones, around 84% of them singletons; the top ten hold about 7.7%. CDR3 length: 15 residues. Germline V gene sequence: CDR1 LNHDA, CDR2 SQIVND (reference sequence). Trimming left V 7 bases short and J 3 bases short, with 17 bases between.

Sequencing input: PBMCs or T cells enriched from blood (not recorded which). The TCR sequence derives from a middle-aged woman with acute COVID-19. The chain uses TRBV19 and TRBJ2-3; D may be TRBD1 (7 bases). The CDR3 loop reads CASTPGGSTTDTQYF. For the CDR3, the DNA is TGTGCCAGTACCCCAGGGGGGTCTACTACAGATACGCAGTATTTT.